A single sample is the source of the 18 T cell receptor beta chains below, sequenced in a study of shared clonotypes between healthy human individuals. The table came from immunoSEQ multiplex PCR; TCRdb's copy has only in-frame clones and leaves some out. The table shows more than 900,000 clones, with approximately 80% occurring only once. The specimen was memory CD4+ T cells from PBMCs. Documented subset: CD45RA-negative fraction. Receptors originate from a young man in good health. Some clones in this sample may be carry-over from other donors' samples.

The chain carries TRBV6-1 and TRBJ1-1; 7 nucleotides align to TRBD1. The CDR3 spans 13 residues. V was clipped by 7 bases and J by 5 bases; unmatched bases: 7. CDR1 and CDR2 (germline): MNHNS, SASEGT. The CDR3 loop reads CASTEDRETEAFF. The CDR3 DNA sequence: TGTGCCAGCACAGAAGACAGGGAGACTGAAGCTTTCTTT.

This clone appeared a few times. This chain connects TRBV28 to TRBJ2-7; TRBD2 is a possible D gene (5 bases). Germline V gives CDR1 MDHEN, CDR2 SYDVKM. V lost 3 bases and J 0 bases, leaving 21 bases between the germline ends. CDR3 length: 18 amino acids. The CDR3 region is CASSFIAPEDDSSYEQYF. DNA for the CDR3: TGTGCCAGCAGTTTTATAGCGCCCGAAGATGATAGCTCCTACGAGCAGTACTTC.

V and J are TRBV28 and TRBJ1-2; 8 bases line up with TRBD1. V lost 2 bases to trimming and J lost 7 bases; unmatched junction nucleotides: 6. Germline CDR1 reads MDHEN; CDR2 reads SYDVKM. This CDR3 is 14 amino acids long. DNA of the CDR3: TGTGCCAGCAGTTTACCAGGGGGCCCGAGTGGCTACACCTTC. This gives the protein CASSLPGGPSGYTF.

This CDR3 reads CASSSGTGTPSEQYF. CDR3 DNA sequence: TGTGCCAGCAGTTCCGGGACCGGGACCCCCTCCGAGCAGTACTTC. The chain joins TRBV6-6 to TRBJ2-7; D is perhaps TRBD1 or TRBD2 (5 bases each). Germline-derived CDR1 and CDR2 are MNHNY and SVGAGI (reference sequence). V lost 4 bases, J lost 6 bases, and 19 bases lay in between. The CDR3 length is 15 residues.

The J gene is TRBJ2-2, the V gene TRBV5-4; D is unresolved. CDR1 is SGHNT, CDR2 YYREEE, per germline (reference sequence). This CDR3 is 17 amino acids long. Trimming removed 4 bases from V and 4 bases from J, with 20 bases in between. CDR3 sequence (DNA): TGTGCCAGCAGCCCGGACGGATCCGGGTTCCGCACCGGGGAGCTGTTTTTT. This gives the protein CASSPDGSGFRTGELFF.

The CDR3 region has the DNA TGTGCCTGGGCCCTTCCGAACACTGAAGCTTTCTTT. Translating it yields CAWALPNTEAFF. The chain joins TRBV30 to TRBJ1-1; D is undetermined. This CDR3 comprises 12 residues. V was shortened by 5 bases and J by 1 base, with 8 bases between the two germline ends. The germline gives CDR1 GTSNPN, CDR2 SVGIG (reference sequence).

There are a few counts of this clone. This chain joins TRBV28 and TRBJ1-1; 10 positions agree with TRBD1. The CDR3 extends over 19 amino acids. The germline gives CDR1 MDHEN, CDR2 SYDVKM. The J segment lost 0 bases and the V segment lost 0 bases, leaving 10 bases of the junction unmatched. The CDR3 loop reads CASSLWRDRGASMNTEAFF. The CDR3 DNA reads as TGTGCCAGCAGTTTATGGAGGGACAGGGGCGCCTCCATGAACACTGAAGCTTTCTTT.

The V and J genes are TRBV4-3 and TRBJ1-1; D remains ambiguous. Trimming took off 4 bases at V and 1 base at J, with 4 bases between the two ends. The length of the CDR3 is 12 residues. From germline, CDR1 is LGHNA and CDR2 YSLEER. The CDR3 is CASSRGNTEAFF. For the CDR3, the DNA is TGCGCCAGCAGCCGAGGGAACACTGAAGCTTTCTTT.

The gene calls are TRBV18 and TRBJ2-1; 9 bases align to TRBD1. Germline CDR1 and CDR2: KGHSH and LQKENI. CDR3 length: 15 amino acids. V was clipped by 5 bases and J by 9 bases; unmatched bases: 11. The DNA of the CDR3 is TGTGCCAGCTCAGAGGGACAGGGTAGTACGGTTGAGCAGTTCTTC. Amino acids: CASSEGQGSTVEQFF.

As for this clone: The same CDR3 arises from other DNA sequences in this sample as well. DNA for the CDR3: TGTGCCAGCAGTACCACCGGACGGGGCTATGGCTACACCTTC. It encodes CASSTTGRGYGYTF. V usage is TRBV28 and J usage is TRBJ1-2, with D hard to call. Trimming left V 5 bases short and J 4 bases short, with 14 bases between. This CDR3 comprises 14 residues. CDR1 is MDHEN, CDR2 SYDVKM, per germline.

The chain recombines TRBV5-4 with TRBJ1-2; D is unclear. The CDR3 consists of 13 residues. Between the trimmed V and J ends, which lost 0 bases and 8 bases, there was a span of 11 bases. CDR1 is SGHNT and CDR2 is YYREEE in the germline V gene (reference sequence). This CDR3 is CASSLAHRGGYTF. The CDR3, as DNA: TGTGCCAGCAGCTTGGCCCACCGGGGAGGCTACACCTTC.

This clone has just a few counts. V is TRBV21-1 and J is TRBJ2-7; TRBD2 was called by the table and not checked on the DNA. TRBV21-1 is described as a pseudogene. This CDR3 comprises 15 residues. This CDR3 reads CASSKGYGSSYEQYF. CDR3 bases: TGTGCCAGCAGCAAAGGTTACGGGAGCTCCTACGAGCAGTACTTC.

This chain connects TRBV5-1 to TRBJ2-7, with 8 nucleotides matching TRBD1. Trimming cost V 4 bases and J 1 base; bases outside gene matches: 4. The CDR3 runs to 14 residues. The germline CDR1 and CDR2 sequences are SGHRS and YFSETQ. CDR3 DNA sequence: TGCGCCAGCAGCGCGGACAGGGAGTCCTACGAGCAGTACTTC. The encoded protein is CASSADRESYEQYF.

This clone is a singleton in its sample. This chain joins TRBV9 and TRBJ2-7; 8 nucleotides match TRBD2. Germline loops: CDR1 SGDLS, CDR2 YYNGEE. The CDR3 has 14 amino acids. V dropped 1 base and J dropped 7; count of bases not matched to a gene: 7. CDR3 nucleotides: TGTGCCAGCAGCGTACGGGAGGGAGTCAGTGAGCAGTACTTC. Its translation is CASSVREGVSEQYF.

This clone was observed a single time. The genes are TRBV11-2 and TRBJ2-1, with D unclear. The V and J ends lost 5 bases and 5 bases respectively, with 13 bases between them. Germline CDR1 reads SGHAT; CDR2 reads FQNNGV. This CDR3 spans 14 amino acids. CDR3 sequence reads: CASSKLLGNNEQFF. Here the CDR3 DNA reads TGTGCCAGCAGCAAACTTTTGGGGAACAATGAGCAGTTCTTC.

This clone was counted only a few times. The genes are TRBV28 and TRBJ1-3; 7 nucleotides match TRBD1. J lost 0 bases, V lost 2 bases, and 10 bases had no gene match. Per the germline V gene, CDR1 is MDHEN and CDR2 is SYDVKM. The CDR3 totals 18 residues. The CDR3 region is CASSLVGTARLSGNTIYF. The CDR3 bases are TGTGCCAGCAGTTTAGTAGGGACAGCCAGACTCTCTGGAAACACCATATATTTT.

The V gene is TRBV6-1, the J gene TRBJ2-1, with 13 bases fitting TRBD2. The V gene's germline CDR1 is MNHNS and CDR2 SASEGT. After removal of 0 bases from V and 10 bases from J, the junction contained 3 bases not matched to a gene. The CDR3 is made up of 15 amino acids. In DNA form, the CDR3 reads TGTGCCAGCAGTGAAGCCGGACTAGCGGGAGCCGAGCAGTTCTTC. It yields the protein CASSEAGLAGAEQFF.

This chain links TRBV5-1 with TRBJ2-5, with D perhaps TRBD1 (5 bases). The CDR3 is made up of 13 amino acids. From germline, CDR1 is SGHRS and CDR2 YFSETQ. Trimming removed 6 bases from V and 1 base from J, with 10 bases in between. CDR3 in amino acids: CASMAQGQETQYF. The CDR3 coding sequence is TGCGCCAGCATGGCTCAGGGCCAAGAGACCCAGTACTTC.